This T cell receptor beta chain was recovered during a study of STAT5B mutations in CD4+ large granular lymphocyte leukemia. Study conclusions and caveats: No patients shared main leukemic clonotypes, though approximately 26% appeared at low frequency elsewhere.

The CDR3 has 18 amino acids. Germline trimming cut 5 bases from V and 2 bases from J; bases unmatched to any gene: 15. Germline CDR1 is SEHNR and CDR2 is FQNEAQ (reference sequence). Original analysis: The detection floor for productive clonotype frequency was 2.59 x 10-5. Repertoires were generated with immunoSEQ multiplex PCR, while TCRdb's copy carries only in-frame clones and drops some. The V and J calls and the clone size are those of that table, but D and trimming were determined from the DNA. The sample carries about 23,000 clones, roughly 80% recorded once. Turning to this clone: Its antigen is unknown.

Sequencing used CD4+ T cells from blood buffy coats. The clonotype was recovered from a human donor in good health. The chain carries TRBV7-9 and TRBJ2-5; 9 positions agree with TRBD2. DNA for the CDR3: TGTGCCAGCAGCCCTACCGGGCGGGAGGGCCTCAATCAAGAGACCCAGTACTTC. Its translation is CASSPTGREGLNQETQYF.